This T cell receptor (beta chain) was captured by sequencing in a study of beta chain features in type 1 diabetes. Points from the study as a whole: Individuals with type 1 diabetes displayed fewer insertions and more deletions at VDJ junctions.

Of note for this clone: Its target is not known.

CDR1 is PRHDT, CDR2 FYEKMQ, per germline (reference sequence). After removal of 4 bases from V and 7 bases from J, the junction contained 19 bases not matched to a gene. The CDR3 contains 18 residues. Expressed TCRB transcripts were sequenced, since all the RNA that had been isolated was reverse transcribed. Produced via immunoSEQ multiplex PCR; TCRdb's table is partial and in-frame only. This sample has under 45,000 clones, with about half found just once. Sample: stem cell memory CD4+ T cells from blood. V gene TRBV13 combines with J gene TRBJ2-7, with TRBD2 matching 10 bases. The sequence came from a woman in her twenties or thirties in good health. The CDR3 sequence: CASSSKGFPSGGGGEQYF. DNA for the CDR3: TGTGCCAGCAGCTCGAAGGGGTTCCCTAGCGGGGGAGGTGGGGAGCAGTACTTC.